This T cell receptor (beta chain) was captured in a study of T-cell reconstitution after alpha-beta-depleted transplantation in children (dated by TCRdb to about 2016). About the full investigation: Using TCR repertoire profiling, the study followed T-cell immune reconstitution in a quantitative way in children after TCRalphabeta/CD19-depleted allogeneic hematopoietic cell transplantation. The paper's findings and limits, for the study overall: The apparently early alphabetaT-cell count recovery about two months after transplant was reportedly dependent on only several hundred rapidly expanded clones derived from non-depleted graft cells. The high TCRbeta diversity at day 60 in some patients was ascribed to recipient T cells and intrathymic progenitors that had survived conditioning. The frequencies of hyperexpanded clones fell over the following months, and after one year, T-cell counts and TCRbeta diversity were mostly attributed to newly produced T cells.

From its cysteine to its phenylalanine, the CDR3 spans 13 amino acids. Just CDR3 DNA is preserved here, 39 bases in frame from base 1. V loses 6 bases of germline sequence and J loses 4 bases, and the interval between the two ends is 12 bases. The library was produced with PCR. Instrument used: Illumina HiSeq 2500. To normalize quantification of the TCRbeta repertoire, the TCR libraries were built with molecular barcoding that relied on unique molecular identifiers. Through fastp at Q25 and MiXCR, TCRdb rebuilt clones from the public reads, retaining in-frame beta chains. Duplicate CDR3 protein sequences are folded into a single record with the most common DNA and genes. For this sample there are 450,000 to 550,000 distinct CDR3 sequences; 11% appear just once. The ten largest make up 14% of the sample. Reading the label with the study, this specimen's treatment or condition is: allogeneic hematopoietic cell transplantation with graft depleted of TCRalphabeta T cells and CD19 B cells. The children who served as transplant recipients had been given grafts of TCRalphabeta/CD19-depleted allogeneic hematopoietic cells.

This clonotype has just a few counts. The antigen it recognizes is unknown. Base-call qualities are not available, and no considerably larger clone is one nucleotide away. This specimen was PBMCs, mostly from graft donor cells, taken 180 days after TCRalphabeta/CD19-depleted stem cell transplant. Recombination linked TRBV12-3 or TRBV12-4 to TRBJ1-2; the D gene is unclear. The sequence came from a female patient between 2 and 15 years old who had a stem cell transplant for aplastic anemia, so the T cells may come from the graft donor. The CDR3 loop reads CASRTGMGYGYTF. The nucleotide sequence is TGTGCCAGCAGGACGGGAATGGGCTATGGCTACACCTTC.